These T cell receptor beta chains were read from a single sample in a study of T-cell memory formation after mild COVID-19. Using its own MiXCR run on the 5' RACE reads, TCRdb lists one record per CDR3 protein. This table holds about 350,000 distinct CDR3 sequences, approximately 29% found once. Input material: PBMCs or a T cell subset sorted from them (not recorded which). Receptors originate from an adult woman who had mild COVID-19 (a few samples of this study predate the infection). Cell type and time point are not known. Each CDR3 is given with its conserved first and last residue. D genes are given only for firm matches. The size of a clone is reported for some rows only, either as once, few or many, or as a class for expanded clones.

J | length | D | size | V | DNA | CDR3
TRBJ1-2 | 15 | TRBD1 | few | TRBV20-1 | TGCAGTGCTAGACCCCGACAGGGGGTGGGCTATGGCTACACCTTC | CSARPRQGVGYGYTF
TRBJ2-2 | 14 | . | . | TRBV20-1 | TGCAGTGCTCGTAGCGGAGCGCAGACCGGGGAGCTGTTTTTT | CSARSGAQTGELFF
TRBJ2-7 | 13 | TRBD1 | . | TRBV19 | TGTGCCAGTAGTACGGACAGGGGGCGGGAGCAGTACTTC | CASSTDRGREQYF
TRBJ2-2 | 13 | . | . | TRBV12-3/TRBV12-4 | TGTGCCAGCAGTTTCGCAGGGACCGGGGAGCTGTTTTTT | CASSFAGTGELFF
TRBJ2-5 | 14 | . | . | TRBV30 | TGTGCCTGGACGCCCGACGGCCTCCAAGAGACCCAGTACTTC | CAWTPDGLQETQYF
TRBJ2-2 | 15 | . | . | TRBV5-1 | TGCGCCAGCAGCTTGGGACCCTTAAGCACCGGGGAGCTGTTTTTT | CASSLGPLSTGELFF
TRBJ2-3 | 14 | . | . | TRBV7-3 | TGTGCCAGCAGCTTATCCTGGGGCACAGATACGCAGTATTTT | CASSLSWGTDTQYF
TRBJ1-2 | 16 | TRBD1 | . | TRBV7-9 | TGTGCCAGCAGCTTAGAACCGGCTGAAAGGGACAGTGGCTACACCTTC | CASSLEPAERDSGYTF
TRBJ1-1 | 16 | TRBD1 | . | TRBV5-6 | TGTGCCAGCAGCCGGGACAGGGGGCGTCCGGGCACTGAAGCTTTCTTT | CASSRDRGRPGTEAFF
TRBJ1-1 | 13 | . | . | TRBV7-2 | TGTGCCAGCAGCAACGACGGTGAGAGTGAAGCTTTCTTT | CASSNDGESEAFF
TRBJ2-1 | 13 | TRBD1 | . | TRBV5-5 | TGTGCCAGCAGAATACAGGGGGCCAATGAGCAGTTCTTC | CASRIQGANEQFF
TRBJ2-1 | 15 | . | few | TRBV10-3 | TGTGCCATCAGCGGACGGGAGAGAGGCTACAATGAGCAGTTCTTC | CAISGRERGYNEQFF
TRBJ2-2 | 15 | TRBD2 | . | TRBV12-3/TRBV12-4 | TGTGCCAGCACCATTAGCGGGACGAACACCGGGGAGCTGTTTTTT | CASTISGTNTGELFF
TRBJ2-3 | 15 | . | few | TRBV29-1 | TGCAGCGTTGAAGGGGCCCCGATTCGGACAGATACGCAGTATTTT | CSVEGAPIRTDTQYF